The 16 T cell receptor beta chains in this list originate from one sample, sequenced in a study of T cells after yellow fever vaccination. Via MiXCR, TCRdb re-called the 5' RACE reads, giving one row per CDR3 protein. The data show fewer than 350,000 distinct CDR3 sequences, about 9.5% seen once. Source: PBMCs, taken on the day of the first yellow fever vaccination. The receptors originated from a man between 18 and 29 years old who received the YFV17D yellow fever vaccine.

This chain uses TRBV5-4 with TRBJ2-1; the D call may be TRBD1 or TRBD2 (5 bases each). In germline, CDR1 is SGHNT, CDR2 YYREEE (reference sequence). The V end was cut by 4 bases, the J end by 0 bases, with 14 bases between. This CDR3 region has 16 residues. The CDR3 DNA sequence: TGTGCCAGCAGCGGGACGCCTTACAGCTCCTACAATGAGCAGTTCTTC. Translation: CASSGTPYSSYNEQFF.

This clonotype has only a few counts. CDR3 sequence (DNA): TGCGCCAGCAGCTTGCCCGTCTGGGAATGGGGGTACAATGAGCAGTTCTTC. It is translated as CASSLPVWEWGYNEQFF. The V and J genes are TRBV5-1 and TRBJ2-1, with D perhaps TRBD1 or TRBD2 (5 bases each). V was shortened by 1 base and J by 4 bases, with 18 bases between the two germline ends. The CDR3 loop spans 17 amino acids. From germline, CDR1 is SGHRS and CDR2 YFSETQ.

This chain links TRBV29-1 with TRBJ1-6; 7 bases agree with TRBD1. CDR1 SQVTM and CDR2 ANQGSEA come from the germline V gene. The CDR3 runs to 13 residues. The junction had 8 bases not matched to a gene; V was cut back by 7 bases and J by 8 bases. For the CDR3, the DNA is TGCAGCGCCCGCACAGGGGTTGATTCACCCCTCCACTTT. It is translated as CSARTGVDSPLHF.

This clonotype was observed a few times. The chain recombines TRBV5-1 with TRBJ2-2; TRBD1 agrees at 7 bases. The CDR3 spans 18 residues. V lost 5 bases, J lost 0 bases, and 13 bases stayed unmatched. Germline CDR1 and CDR2: SGHRS and YFSETQ. CDR3 region: CASSGLGQKTSNTGELFF. The CDR3 coding sequence is TGCGCCAGCAGTGGGCTGGGACAGAAGACATCGAACACCGGGGAGCTGTTTTTT.

In its sample, this clonotype was seen a few times. The J gene is TRBJ2-1, the V gene TRBV7-2, with 9 bases lining up with TRBD2. Germline trimming cut 2 bases from V and 9 bases from J; bases unmatched to any gene: 11. Germline V CDR1 and CDR2: SGHTA, FQGNSA. The CDR3 is 16 amino acids. The CDR3 DNA sequence: TGTGCCAGCAGCTTAATGCGCGGGGGGGCCGGGGGTGAGCAGTTCTTC. Translation: CASSLMRGGAGGEQFF.

This clonotype was counted many times. V is TRBV7-6 and J is TRBJ1-1, with TRBD1 as a possible D gene (5 bases). Germline CDR1 SGHVS, CDR2 FNYEAQ. CDR3 length: 13 amino acids. The V and J ends lost 5 bases and 5 bases respectively, with 12 bases between them. The CDR3: CASSRDGGTEAFF. CDR3 coding DNA: TGTGCCAGCAGCCGAGACGGGGGTACTGAAGCTTTCTTT.

This clonotype was counted at least ten times. This chain links TRBV5-1 with TRBJ2-7; either TRBD1 or TRBD2 may fit D (5 bases each). The CDR3 consists of 14 residues. The V end lost 1 base, the J end lost 5 bases, and 13 bases lay between the germline ends. Germline V CDR1 and CDR2: SGHRS, YFSETQ. The CDR3 loop is CASSLIEGHDEQYF. CDR3 nucleotides: TGCGCCAGCAGCTTGATAGAGGGGCACGACGAGCAGTACTTC.

This clonotype was counted a few times. The rearrangement links TRBV7-9 to TRBJ2-4; 7 bases are shared with TRBD2. This CDR3 has 15 amino acids. Germline loops: CDR1 SEHNR, CDR2 FQNEAQ (reference sequence). V was pared by 0 bases and J by 11 bases, with 10 bases of the junction left unmatched. The chain's CDR3 is CASSLAIGLVRFQYF. Written as DNA, the CDR3 is TGTGCCAGCAGCTTAGCCATAGGACTAGTTAGGTTTCAGTACTTC.

This rearrangement joins TRBV12-3 or TRBV12-4 to TRBJ2-5, with 9 bases matching TRBD2. Germline trimming cut 8 bases from V and 5 bases from J; bases unmatched to any gene: 9. The CDR3 consists of 14 residues. Written as DNA, the CDR3 is TGTGCCAGCGCCTTAGCGGGGGCCCAGGAGACCCAGTACTTC. Amino acids: CASALAGAQETQYF.

This clonotype came up many times. The V call is TRBV5-1, the J call TRBJ2-7; TRBD1 matches 7 bases. J was trimmed by 5 bases and V by 1 base; bases with no gene match: 3. The CDR3 is made up of 13 amino acids. The germline V gene encodes CDR1 SGHRS and CDR2 YFSETQ. CDR3 protein: CASSLTGVDEQYV. CDR3 nucleotides: TGCGCCAGCAGCTTGACAGGGGTAGACGAGCAGTACGTC.

This CDR3 is CSADTRGLLNTEAFF. CDR3 DNA sequence: TGCAGTGCGGACACCCGAGGGCTTCTGAACACTGAAGCTTTCTTT. This chain links TRBV20-1 with TRBJ1-1; weak D call: TRBD1 (5 bases). CDR3 length: 15 residues. Trimming left V 6 bases short and J 0 bases short, with 17 bases between. Germline V lookup: CDR1 DFQATT, CDR2 SNEGSKA (reference sequence).

This clonotype was picked up a small number of times. The rearrangement joins TRBV7-2 to TRBJ2-4, with D hard to call. The CDR3 is 16 residues long. Germline CDR1 reads SGHTA; CDR2 reads FQGNSA. Trimming took 2 bases from V and 0 from J, leaving 11 bases between them. CDR3 in amino acids: CASSLMVTAAKNIQYF. The CDR3 region has the DNA TGTGCCAGCAGCTTAATGGTAACAGCAGCCAAAAACATTCAGTACTTC.

This clonotype was seen more than once but under ten times. CDR3 protein: CSAIDRGRDGYTF. The CDR3 DNA follows: TGCAGCGCGATAGACAGGGGGCGGGATGGCTACACCTTC. The rearrangement joins TRBV29-1 to TRBJ1-2, with TRBD1 matching over 10 bases. The CDR3 has 13 amino acids. The V gene's germline CDR1 is SQVTM and CDR2 ANQGSEA. V trimming: 7 bases; J trimming: 6 bases; junction bases outside the gene matches: 8.

In this sample, this clonotype turned up a few times. The genes are TRBV6-5 and TRBJ2-7, with 7 bases matching TRBD1. The CDR3 length is 16 residues. J lost 2 bases, V lost 0 bases, and 7 bases had no gene match. Per germline, CDR1 MNHEY and CDR2 SVGAGI. The CDR3: CASSYSRNRGAYEQYV. In nucleotides, the CDR3 is TGTGCCAGCAGTTACTCGAGGAACAGGGGCGCCTACGAGCAGTACGTC.

At least ten counts were recorded for this clonotype. V gene TRBV10-1 combines with J gene TRBJ2-3; 8 bases map to TRBD2. J was trimmed by 5 bases and V by 0 bases; bases with no gene match: 7. From germline, CDR1 is WNHNN and CDR2 SYGVQD (reference sequence). The CDR3 sequence is 16 residues long. The CDR3 sequence: CASSESRGGPGDTQYF. As DNA, the CDR3 is TGCGCCAGCAGTGAGTCTCGGGGGGGGCCGGGAGATACGCAGTATTTT.

The V and J genes are TRBV6-2 or TRBV6-3 and TRBJ2-5, with 10 bases matching TRBD1. This CDR3 is built from 16 residues. Germline CDR1 MNHEY, CDR2 SVGEGT. The V gene end was trimmed by 6 bases and the J gene end by 1 base; junction bases not matched to a gene: 8. The CDR3 sequence is CASRLGQGSFQETQYF. DNA for the CDR3: TGTGCCAGCAGACTGGGACAGGGGTCCTTCCAAGAGACCCAGTACTTC.